This is a list of T cell receptor beta chains from one sample in a study of blood T cell repertoires in COVID-19. The table came from immunoSEQ multiplex PCR; TCRdb's copy has only in-frame clones and leaves some out. Here the sample spans 60,000 to 75,000 clones, 85% to 90% being singletons. The sample was peripheral blood. These TCRs come from a man in his fifties with active COVID-19. The conserved cysteine and the conserved F or W are not part of the CDR3 here. D genes are given only for firm matches. Size is omitted from some rows. Given values are once, few, many or a class for expanded clones.

TRBV7-2,TRBJ2-5,17,TRBD2,once,ASSLGLAGQRGIRETQY
TRBV19,TRBJ1-5,11,NA,NA,ASNDRSNQPQH
TRBV28,TRBJ1-1,14,NA,once,ASSSPRREAHTEAF
TRBV28,TRBJ2-7,10,NA,NA,ASSLRGYEQY
TRBV3-1/TRBV3-2,TRBJ1-2,12,TRBD1,NA,ASSQGQGARGYT
TRBV7-8,TRBJ2-5,14,TRBD2,once,ASSRPPGGPGETQY
TRBV5-1,TRBJ1-1,13,NA,NA,ASSITGYGNTEAF
TRBV25-1,TRBJ2-3,14,NA,NA,ASTLPGGRGTDTQY
TRBV24-1,TRBJ1-5,11,NA,NA,ANRRVFNQPQH
TRBV7-2,TRBJ1-1,11,NA,NA,ASSTGPGTEAF
TRBV4-1,TRBJ1-4,12,TRBD1,NA,ASSRTGGQEKLF
TRBV7-9,TRBJ2-3,10,NA,NA,ASSRLGDTQY
TRBV11-2,TRBJ2-5,13,NA,NA,ASSLSGQAGETQY
TRBV5-4,TRBJ1-1,11,NA,NA,ASSLTGNTEAF
TRBV12-3/TRBV12-4,TRBJ1-2,9,NA,NA,ASSYGQGQA
TRBV19,TRBJ2-1,16,NA,NA,ASSMDGFNVVTRNEQF
TRBV14,TRBJ1-4,12,NA,NA,ASSLETFGEKLF
TRBV27,TRBJ1-6,13,NA,few,ASSFRQGFLSPLH
TRBV9,TRBJ2-1,13,NA,once,ASSVVGGSSNEQF
TRBV9,TRBJ2-5,13,NA,few,ASSGTGVTGETQY